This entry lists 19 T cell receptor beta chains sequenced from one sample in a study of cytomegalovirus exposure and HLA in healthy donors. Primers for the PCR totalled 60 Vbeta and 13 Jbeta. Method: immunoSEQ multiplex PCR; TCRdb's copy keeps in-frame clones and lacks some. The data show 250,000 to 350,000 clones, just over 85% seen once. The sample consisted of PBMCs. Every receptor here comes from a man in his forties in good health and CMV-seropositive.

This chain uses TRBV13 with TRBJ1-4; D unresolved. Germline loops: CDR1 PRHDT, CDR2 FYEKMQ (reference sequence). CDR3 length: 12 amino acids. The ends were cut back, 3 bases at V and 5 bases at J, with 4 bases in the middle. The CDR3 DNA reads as TGTGCCAGCAGCTTTGAGAATGAAAAACTGTTTTTT. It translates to CASSFENEKLFF.

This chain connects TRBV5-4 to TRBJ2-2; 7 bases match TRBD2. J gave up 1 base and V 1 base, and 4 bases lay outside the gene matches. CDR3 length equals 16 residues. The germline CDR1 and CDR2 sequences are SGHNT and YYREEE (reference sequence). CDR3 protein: CASSLWLAENTGELFF. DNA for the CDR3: TGTGCCAGCAGCTTGTGGCTAGCGGAGAACACCGGGGAGCTGTTTTTT.

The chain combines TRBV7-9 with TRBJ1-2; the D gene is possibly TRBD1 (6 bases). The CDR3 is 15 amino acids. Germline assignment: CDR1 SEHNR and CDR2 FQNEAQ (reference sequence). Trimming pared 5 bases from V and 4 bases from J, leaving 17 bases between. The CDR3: CASSLRTALSYGYTF. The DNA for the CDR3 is TGTGCCAGCAGCCTTCGGACAGCACTATCCTATGGCTACACCTTC.

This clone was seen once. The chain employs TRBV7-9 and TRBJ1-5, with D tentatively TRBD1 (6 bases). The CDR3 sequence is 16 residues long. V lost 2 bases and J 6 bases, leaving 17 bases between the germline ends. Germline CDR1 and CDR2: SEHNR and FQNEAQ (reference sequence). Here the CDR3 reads CASSLSSQGTIQPQHF. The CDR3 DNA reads TGTGCCAGCAGCTTAAGTTCGCAGGGGACTATTCAGCCCCAGCATTTT.

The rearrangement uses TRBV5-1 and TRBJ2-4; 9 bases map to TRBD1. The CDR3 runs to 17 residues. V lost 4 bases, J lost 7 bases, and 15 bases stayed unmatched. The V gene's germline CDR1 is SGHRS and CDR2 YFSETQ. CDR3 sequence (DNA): TGCGCCAGCAGCCCGGTCCCGGGACAGGGCCCGGCGAACATTCAGTACTTC. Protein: CASSPVPGQGPANIQYF.

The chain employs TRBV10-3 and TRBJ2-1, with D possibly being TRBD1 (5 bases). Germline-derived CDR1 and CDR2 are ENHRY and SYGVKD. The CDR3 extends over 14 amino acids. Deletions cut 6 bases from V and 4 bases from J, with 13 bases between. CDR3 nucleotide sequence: TGTGCCATCAGCACGACGGACACATACAATGAGCAGTTCTTC. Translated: CAISTTDTYNEQFF.

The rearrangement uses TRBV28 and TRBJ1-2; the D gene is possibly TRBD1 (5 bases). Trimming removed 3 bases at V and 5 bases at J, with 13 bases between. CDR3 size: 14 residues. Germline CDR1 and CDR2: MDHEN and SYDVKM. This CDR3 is CASSLRQTIYGYTF. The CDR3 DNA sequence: TGTGCCAGCAGTTTGAGACAGACCATATATGGCTACACCTTC.

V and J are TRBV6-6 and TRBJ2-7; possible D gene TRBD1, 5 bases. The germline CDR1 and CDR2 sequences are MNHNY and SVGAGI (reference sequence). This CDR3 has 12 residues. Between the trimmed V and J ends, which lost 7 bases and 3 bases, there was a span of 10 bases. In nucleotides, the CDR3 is TGTGCCAGCACTAGGGGTGTCTACGAGCAGTACTTC. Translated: CASTRGVYEQYF.

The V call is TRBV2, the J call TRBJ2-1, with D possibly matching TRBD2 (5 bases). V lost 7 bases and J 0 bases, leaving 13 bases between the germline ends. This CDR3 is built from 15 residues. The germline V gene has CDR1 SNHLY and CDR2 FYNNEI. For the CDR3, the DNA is TGTGCCAGCAATGGACTTGGAAGCTCCTACAATGAGCAGTTCTTC. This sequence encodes CASNGLGSSYNEQFF.

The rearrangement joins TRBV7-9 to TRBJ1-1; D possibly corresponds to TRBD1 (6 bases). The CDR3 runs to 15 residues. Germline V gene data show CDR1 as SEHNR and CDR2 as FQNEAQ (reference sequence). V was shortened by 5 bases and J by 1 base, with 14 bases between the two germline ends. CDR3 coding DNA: TGTGCCAGCAGCCAACGGACAGTCAAGAACACTGAAGCTTTCTTT. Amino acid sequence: CASSQRTVKNTEAFF.

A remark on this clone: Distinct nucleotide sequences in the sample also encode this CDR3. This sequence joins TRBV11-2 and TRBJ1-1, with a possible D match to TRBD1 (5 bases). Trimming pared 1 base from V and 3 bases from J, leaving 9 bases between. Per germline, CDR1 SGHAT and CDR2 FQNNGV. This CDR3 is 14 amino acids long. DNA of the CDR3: TGTGCCAGCAGCTTAGCGGGGGGGGACACTGAAGCTTTCTTT. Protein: CASSLAGGDTEAFF.

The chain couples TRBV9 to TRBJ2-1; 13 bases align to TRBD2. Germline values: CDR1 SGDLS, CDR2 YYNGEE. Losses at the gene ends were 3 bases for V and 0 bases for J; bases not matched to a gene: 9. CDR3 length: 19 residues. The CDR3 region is CASSAGTSGTSSSYNEQFF. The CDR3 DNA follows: TGTGCCAGCAGCGCTGGGACTAGCGGGACGTCGAGCTCCTACAATGAGCAGTTCTTC.

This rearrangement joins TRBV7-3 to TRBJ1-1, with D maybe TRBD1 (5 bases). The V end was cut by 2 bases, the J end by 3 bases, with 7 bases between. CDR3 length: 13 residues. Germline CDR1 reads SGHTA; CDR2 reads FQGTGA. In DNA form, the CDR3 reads TGTGCCAGCAGCTTATCACAGGACACTGAAGCTTTCTTT. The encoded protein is CASSLSQDTEAFF.

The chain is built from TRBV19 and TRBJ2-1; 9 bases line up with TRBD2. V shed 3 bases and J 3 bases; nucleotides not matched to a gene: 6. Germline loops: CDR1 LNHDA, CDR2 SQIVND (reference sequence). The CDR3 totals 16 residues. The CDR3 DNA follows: TGTGCCAGTAGTATCATGAGACTAGCGGACTACAATGAGCAGTTCTTC. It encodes CASSIMRLADYNEQFF. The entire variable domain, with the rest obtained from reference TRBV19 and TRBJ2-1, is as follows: DGGITQSPKYLFRKEGQNVTLSCEQNLNHDAMYWYRQDPGQGLRLIYYSQIVNDFQKGDIAEGYSVSREKKESFPLTVTSAQKNPTAFYLCASSIMRLADYNEQFFGPGTRLTVL.

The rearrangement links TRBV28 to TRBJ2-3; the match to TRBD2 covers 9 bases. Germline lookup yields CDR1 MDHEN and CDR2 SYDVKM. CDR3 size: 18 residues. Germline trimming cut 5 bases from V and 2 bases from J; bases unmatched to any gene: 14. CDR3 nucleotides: TGTGCCAGCAGTCAGCCCCCCCTAGCGGGGACCCACACAGATACGCAGTATTTT. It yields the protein CASSQPPLAGTHTDTQYF.

Here the CDR3 reads CASSLRDRGLYNEQFF. The CDR3 DNA reads TGTGCCAGCAGCCTCCGGGACAGGGGTCTCTACAATGAGCAGTTCTTC. J is TRBJ2-1 and V is TRBV5-6; 10 bases align to TRBD1. Per the germline V gene, CDR1 is SGHDT and CDR2 is YYEEEE. The V segment lost 4 bases and the J segment 3 bases; nucleotides outside the gene matches: 7. The length of the CDR3 is 16 residues. Full variable domain (missing parts from reference TRBV5-6 and TRBJ2-1): DAGVTQSPTHLIKTRGQQVTLRCSPKSGHDTVSWYQQALGQGPQFIFQYYEEEERQRGNFPDRFSGHQFPNYSSELNVNALLLGDSALYLCASSLRDRGLYNEQFFGPGTRLTVL.

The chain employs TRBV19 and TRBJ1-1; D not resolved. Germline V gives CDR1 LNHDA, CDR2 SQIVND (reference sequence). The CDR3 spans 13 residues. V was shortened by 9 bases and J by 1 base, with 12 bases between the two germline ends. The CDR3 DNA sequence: TGTGCCAGCTTCGGTCTACCGAACACTGAAGCTTTCTTT. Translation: CASFGLPNTEAFF.

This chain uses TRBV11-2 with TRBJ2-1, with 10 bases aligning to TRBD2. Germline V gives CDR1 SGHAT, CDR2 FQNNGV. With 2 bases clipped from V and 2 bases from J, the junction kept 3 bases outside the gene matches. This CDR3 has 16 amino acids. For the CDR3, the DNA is TGTGCCAGCAGCTTACTCGGACTAGCGGCCTACAATGAGCAGTTCTTC. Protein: CASSLLGLAAYNEQFF.

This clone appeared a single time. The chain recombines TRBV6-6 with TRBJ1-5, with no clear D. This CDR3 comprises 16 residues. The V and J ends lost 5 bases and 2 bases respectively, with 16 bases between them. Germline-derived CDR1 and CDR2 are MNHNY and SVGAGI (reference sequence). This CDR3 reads CASSPLGQGGNQPQHF. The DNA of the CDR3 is TGTGCCAGCAGTCCCCTCGGCCAAGGAGGCAATCAGCCCCAGCATTTT.